This T cell receptor beta chain was obtained from a study of T cells in Graves' hyperthyroidism and ophthalmopathy (dated by TCRdb to the late 2010s). Background on the whole study: To identify TCR V-J signatures that set the groups apart, the researchers used a discovery cohort of about a hundred patients, made up of approximately 43 with Graves' ophthalmopathy and some 58 with stable Graves' hyperthyroidism. According to the paper, TCR Vbeta CDR3 sequencing was carried out on approximately 140 peripheral blood samples, which came from fewer than 50 ophthalmopathy, approximately 78 hyperthyroidism and about 17 progressor patients. The 100 or so discovery patients were randomly split 7:3 into training and test sets. In addition, the study compared T-cell repertoires in thyroid tissue and in blood from 6 or 7 Graves' hyperthyroidism patients. An independent validation cohort of about 19 hyperthyroidism patients and over 15 patients who later progressed to ophthalmopathy tested prospective prediction of ophthalmopathy. After sampling, hyperthyroidism patients received methimazole starting at 30 mg daily, and ophthalmopathy patients received high-dose intravenous methylprednisolone.

Based on the germline V gene, the CDR1 and CDR2 sequences are SGHTA and FQGTGA. V has 5 bases trimmed and J has 7 bases trimmed; junction bases matching no gene number 13. The CDR3 holds 16 amino acids from the cysteine to the phenylalanine. The entry retains the CDR3 DNA only, 48 bases that are in frame from base 1. The study excluded patients with uncontrolled infections, other autoimmune diseases, pregnancy or lactation. Diagnoses were based on clinical symptoms, serum thyroxine and TRAb, thyroid ultrasound and orbital computed tomography. Trizol reagent was used to extract total RNA, and RNA quality was then checked on an Agilent 2100 Bioanalyzer. Amplification of TCR beta CDR3 regions was carried out from RNA transcripts. For the first round of RT-PCR on the TCR CDR3, the HTBI primer set was used together with the Qiagen OneStep RT-PCR kit. A second multiplex PCR round built the libraries, followed by size selection and purification. The libraries were sequenced on an Illumina HiSeq2000 using paired-end 100 bp reads. Under the source paper's analysis protocol: SOAPnuke was used to process the raw data, with reads discarded if the reads contained adapters or uncalled bases, had a mean Phred below 15, or lacked an exact constant-primer or identifier match. High-quality paired reads were merged using COPE v1.2.5, and each unique nucleotide sequence was defined as a clonotype. MiTCR v1.1 was used to align clonotypes to the IMGT TRBV, TRBD and TRBJ reference segments. The analysis was restricted to V-J combinations with a frequency above 0.0001, which together covered just over 98% of the repertoires. The TCS score was defined as F50 (clonal expansion) divided by E x V (chaos), with BLOSUM62-based TCRdist calculated between CDR3 peptides within each V-J. Welch's t-statistics and random forest reduced fewer than 550 V-J features to about 13, which were used in a naive Bayes classifier (R e1071). The Morisita-Horn index was used to measure how similar the thyroid and blood repertoires were. Using fastp trimming at Q25 and MiXCR clonotype assembly, TCRdb reanalyzed the public sequencing data and kept in-frame beta chains. Under each unique CDR3 protein, matching rows form one entry showing the most common genes and DNA. It is TCRdb's table, rather than the study itself, that gives the V and J calls and clone size. For this sample the table gives 500,000 to 600,000 distinct CDR3 sequences, of which about 45% were detected only once. The ten largest account for under 20% of the sample.

What the work shows at the level of the full study, not this receptor alone: Most expanded thyroid clonotypes (frequency above 0.001) were also detected in blood, a finding suggesting that blood repertoires may reflect thyroid immune responses. In cross-validation, a model built on a 13 V-J signature told ophthalmopathy apart from stable hyperthyroidism with under 90% sensitivity and roughly 83% specificity, and in testing the same model reached 80%/75%. No statistical method was used to fix the sample size in advance, and group allocation was not hidden from the investigators. In validation, progression to ophthalmopathy was predicted by the model with 70% to 71% sensitivity and approximately 78% specificity, a median of about 6 months before onset.

This clonotype was observed at least ten times. The antigen this receptor binds is unknown. No quality values exist for individual bases; no much larger clone is one base distant. The chain joins TRBV7-3 to TRBJ2-2, and TRBD1 matches 7 of the central bases. The receptor's source is an adult woman with Graves' disease, either hyperthyroidism or ophthalmopathy (not recorded which). Sequenced material: peripheral blood or thyroid tissue (not recorded which). The CDR3 loop reads CASSLSLDRVRGELFF. The DNA sequence is TGTGCCAGCAGCCTAAGTCTCGACAGGGTACGCGGGGAGCTGTTTTTT.